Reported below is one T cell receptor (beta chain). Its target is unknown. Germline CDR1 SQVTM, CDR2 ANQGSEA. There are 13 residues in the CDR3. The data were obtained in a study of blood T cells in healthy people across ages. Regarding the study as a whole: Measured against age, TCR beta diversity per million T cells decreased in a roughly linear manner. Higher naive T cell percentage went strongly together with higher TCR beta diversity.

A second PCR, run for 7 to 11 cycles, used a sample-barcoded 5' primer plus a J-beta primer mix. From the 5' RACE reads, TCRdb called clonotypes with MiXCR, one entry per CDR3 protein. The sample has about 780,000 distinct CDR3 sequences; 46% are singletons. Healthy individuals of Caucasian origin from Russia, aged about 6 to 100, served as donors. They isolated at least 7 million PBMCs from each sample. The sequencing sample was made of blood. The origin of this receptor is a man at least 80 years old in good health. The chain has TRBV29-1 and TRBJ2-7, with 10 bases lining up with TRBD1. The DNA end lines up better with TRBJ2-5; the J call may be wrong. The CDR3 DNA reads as TGCAGCGTTGGGACAGGGGGTATGAAGACCCAGTACTTC. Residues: CSVGTGGMKTQYF.